Each of the 19 T cell receptor beta chains below was sequenced from the same sample in a study of blood T cells in healthy people across ages. The use of a sample-barcoded 5' primer and a J-beta primer mix characterized a second PCR of about 7 to 12 cycles. In TCRdb, the 5' RACE reads were re-called with MiXCR into one record per CDR3 protein. Among some 1.5 million distinct CDR3 sequences listed, roughly 28% were seen once. Sequencing was carried out using blood. These receptors all come from a woman aged 30 to 39 in good health.

This clonotype has a count of ten or more. The V and J genes are TRBV29-1 and TRBJ1-2; no clear D. Trimming shortened V by 2 bases and J by 0 bases, and 10 bases separated the two germline ends. Germline V CDR1 and CDR2: SQVTM, ANQGSEA. CDR3 length equals 14 residues. This CDR3 is CSVETVHSNYGYTF. CDR3 bases: TGCAGCGTTGAAACTGTACATTCTAACTATGGCTACACCTTC.

This clonotype was seen only a few times. The chain carries TRBV6-5 and TRBJ1-5; perhaps TRBD1 as D (6 bases). The V and J ends lost 6 bases and 3 bases respectively, with 15 bases between them. This CDR3 spans 15 amino acids. Germline V gene lookup returns CDR1 MNHEY and CDR2 SVGAGI. The CDR3 DNA follows: TGTGCCAGCAGCCGCGACAGGACCTACAATCAGCCCCAGCATTTT. Translation gives CASSRDRTYNQPQHF.

This clonotype was detected only once. This chain's CDR3 is CASTTLPKEGEGNEQFF. DNA of the CDR3: TGCGCCAGCACAACACTACCGAAGGAGGGAGAAGGCAATGAGCAGTTCTTC. The V and J genes are TRBV5-1 and TRBJ2-1; possible D gene TRBD2, 6 bases. Germline CDR1 reads SGHRS; CDR2 reads YFSETQ. CDR3 length: 17 amino acids. V lost 6 bases to trimming and J lost 6 bases, with 25 bases between them.

The genes are TRBV18 and TRBJ2-3; D possibly corresponds to TRBD2 (6 bases). Germline values: CDR1 KGHSH, CDR2 LQKENI. The germline V and J ends were trimmed by 6 bases and 0 bases, with 16 bases remaining between them. The CDR3 covers 16 residues. The CDR3 reads CASSPTRGTSTDTQYF. The CDR3 DNA sequence: TGTGCCAGCTCCCCAACGCGGGGAACCAGCACAGATACGCAGTATTTT.

This clonotype was seen repeatedly, ten times or more. This chain joins TRBV18 and TRBJ2-1; no firm D call. Deletions cut 6 bases from V and 5 bases from J, with 11 bases between. Germline CDR1 reads KGHSH; CDR2 reads LQKENI. The CDR3 is 13 amino acids. The DNA for the CDR3 is TGTGCCAGCTCGCTCCTGGAGAACAATGAGCAGTTCTTC. Translated, it gives CASSLLENNEQFF.

The chain carries TRBV5-4 and TRBJ1-1; TRBD1 is a possible D gene (5 bases). The CDR3 has 15 residues. Germline CDR1 SGHNT, CDR2 YYREEE (reference sequence). V was trimmed by 5 bases and J by 5 bases, leaving 19 bases between them. DNA of the CDR3: TGTGCCAGCAGGGGATCCCGGGACGTCCTTACTGAAGCTTTCTTT. Protein sequence: CASRGSRDVLTEAFF.

This clonotype was counted between two and nine times. The genes are TRBV3-1 and TRBJ2-5; no definite D call. CDR3 length: 12 amino acids. V lost 4 bases and J 5 bases, leaving 8 bases between the germline ends. Germline loops: CDR1 LGHDT, CDR2 YNNKEL (reference sequence). This chain's CDR3 is CASSPARETQYF. CDR3 DNA: TGTGCCAGCAGCCCGGCTCGGGAGACCCAGTACTTC.

This clonotype was counted only a few times. V gene TRBV7-9 combines with J gene TRBJ2-1; TRBD1 agrees at 7 bases. Germline V lookup: CDR1 SEHNR, CDR2 FQNEAQ (reference sequence). This CDR3 contains 15 residues. V lost 4 bases, J lost 6 bases, and 9 bases stayed unmatched. The CDR3 region has the DNA TGTGCCAGCAGCTCCCCCTCGGCAGGGGGCAATGAGCAGTTCTTC. This sequence encodes CASSSPSAGGNEQFF.

In this sample, this clonotype turned up a few times. V usage is TRBV20-1 and J usage is TRBJ2-1; 15 bases align to TRBD2. CDR1 is DFQATT, CDR2 SNEGSKA, per germline (reference sequence). J was trimmed by 9 bases and V by 6 bases; bases with no gene match: 6. There are 14 residues in the CDR3. The CDR3 sequence: CSARTSGRVSEQFF. In nucleotides, the CDR3 is TGCAGTGCCAGGACTAGCGGGAGGGTTAGTGAGCAGTTCTTC.

The chain employs TRBV19 and TRBJ1-4, with D perhaps matching TRBD1 (5 bases). Trimming took off 5 bases at V and 0 bases at J, with 10 bases between the two ends. Per the germline V gene, CDR1 is LNHDA and CDR2 is SQIVND (reference sequence). The CDR3 sequence is 15 residues long. The chain's CDR3 is CASSPGRSTNEKLFF. The CDR3 nucleotides read TGTGCCAGTAGTCCGGGACGGTCAACTAATGAAAAACTGTTTTTT.

The table lists this clonotype with a count of one. The rearrangement joins TRBV5-1 to TRBJ2-1; weak D call: TRBD1 (6 bases). V dropped 4 bases and J dropped 16 bases, with 33 bases sitting between them. The CDR3 sequence is 17 residues long. Germline assignment: CDR1 SGHRS and CDR2 YFSETQ. CDR3 residues: CASSLDRRGHRVMSSFF. CDR3 nucleotides: TGCGCCAGCAGCCTAGACCGACGGGGACACCGGGTAATGAGCAGCTTCTTC.

Remarks on this clonotype: Germline is not matched at one junction end, which may reflect a read error. The chain uses TRBV14 and TRBJ2-7; 9 bases match TRBD2. CDR1 and CDR2 from the germline V gene are SGHDN and FVKESK. The CDR3 is made up of 17 amino acids. CDR3 nucleotide sequence: TGTGCCAGCAACCAAGGAGGTAGCGGGAGAGGGGGTTACGAGCAGTACTTC. Protein: CASNQGGSGRGGYEQYF.

The V and J genes are TRBV7-2 and TRBJ2-2, with 7 bases identical to TRBD2. This CDR3 comprises 16 residues. V shed 5 bases and J 5 bases; nucleotides not matched to a gene: 11. The germline gives CDR1 SGHTA, CDR2 FQGNSA. The CDR3: CASSPQPGLTTGELFF. The CDR3 DNA sequence: TGTGCCAGCAGCCCTCAACCGGGACTAACGACCGGGGAGCTGTTTTTT.

Note on this clonotype: A much larger clone differs by one base, so this may be a read error. The rearrangement joins TRBV29-1 to TRBJ2-7, with 7 bases aligning to TRBD2. Germline CDR1 reads SQVTM; CDR2 reads ANQGSEA. The CDR3 contains 13 residues. The V and J ends lost 1 base and 6 bases, in that order; junction bases with no gene match: 6. The CDR3 spells CSVEVEGGREQYF. The CDR3 bases are TGCAGCGTTGAAGTTGAGGGAGGGCGCGAGCAGTACTTC.

V gene TRBV6-6 combines with J gene TRBJ1-4; weak D call: TRBD1 (5 bases). The CDR3 runs to 15 residues. The germline CDR1 and CDR2 sequences are MNHNY and SVGAGI (reference sequence). V was trimmed by 5 bases and J by 5 bases, leaving 15 bases between them. The CDR3 sequence: CASSHFDSLNEKLFF. The CDR3 coding sequence is TGTGCCAGCAGTCATTTCGACAGCCTAAATGAAAAACTGTTTTTT.

CDR3: CSAIRESYEQYF. In DNA, the CDR3 is TGCAGTGCTATTAGGGAGTCCTACGAGCAGTACTTC. The rearrangement uses TRBV20-1 and TRBJ2-7; weak D call: TRBD2 (5 bases). The germline CDR1 and CDR2 sequences are DFQATT and SNEGSKA (reference sequence). V shed 4 bases and J shed 1 base, with 8 bases lying between them. The CDR3 totals 12 residues.

A word on this clonotype: Just one base apart from a much larger clone, this may be a read error. The chain links TRBV7-2 to TRBJ2-3; 8 nucleotides line up with TRBD1. CDR1 is SGHTA and CDR2 is FQGNSA in the germline V gene. This CDR3 contains 15 residues. The CDR3 loop reads CARSLGQGTADTQYF. CDR3 DNA: TGTGCCCGCAGCTTAGGACAGGGCACAGCAGATACGCAGTATTTT.

This clonotype was picked up a small number of times. This sequence joins TRBV6-5 and TRBJ1-1, with D hard to call. The CDR3 has 14 residues. V was trimmed by 5 bases and J by 3 bases, leaving 13 bases between them. Germline V gene sequence: CDR1 MNHEY, CDR2 SVGAGI. CDR3 residues: CASSARSGDTEAFF. CDR3 in DNA: TGTGCCAGCAGTGCCCGTTCCGGGGACACTGAAGCTTTCTTT.

J is TRBJ2-2 and V is TRBV11-3; 9 bases are a match to TRBD1. V was clipped by 5 bases and J by 7 bases; unmatched bases: 8. The CDR3 sequence is 15 residues long. CDR1 is SGHNT and CDR2 is YENEEA in the germline V gene. The CDR3 here is CASSPGTGNFGELFF. The CDR3 DNA sequence: TGTGCCAGCAGCCCCGGGACAGGGAATTTCGGGGAGCTGTTTTTT.